Below are 14 T cell receptor beta chains sequenced from a single sample in a study of T-cell reconstitution after alpha-beta-depleted transplantation in children. Unique molecular identifiers were used in preparing the TCRbeta library. TCRdb called the PCR reads again in MiXCR, with one record for every CDR3 protein. Of just over 950,000 distinct CDR3 sequences in the sample, about 31% were seen once. The sequences come from PBMCs, mostly from graft donor cells, collected 360 days after TCRalphabeta/CD19-depleted stem cell transplant. These TCRs come from a boy less than two years old who had a stem cell transplant for SCID, so the T cells may come from the graft donor.

Ten or more counts support this clonotype. V is TRBV6-2 or TRBV6-3 and J is TRBJ1-5; the D is unclear. The germline V and J ends were trimmed by 1 base and 3 bases, with 7 bases remaining between them. The CDR3 covers 14 residues. Germline V gives CDR1 MNHEY, CDR2 SVGEGT. CDR3 bases: TGTGCCAGCAGTTACTACCAAACCAATCAGCCCCAGCATTTT. Translation: CASSYYQTNQPQHF.

The chain combines TRBV9 with TRBJ2-5, with unresolved D. V was pared by 3 bases and J by 5 bases, with 14 bases between. CDR1 and CDR2 from the germline V gene are SGDLS and YYNGEE. The CDR3 loop spans 14 amino acids. The CDR3 nucleotides are TGTGCCAGCAGCGAACTGGACCGGTGGGAGACCCAGTACTTC. This codes for CASSELDRWETQYF.

The chain has TRBV4-1 and TRBJ2-1; unclear D gene. This CDR3 spans 14 amino acids. V was shortened by 1 base and J by 6 bases, with 10 bases between the two germline ends. The V gene's germline CDR1 is MGHRA and CDR2 YSYEKL. The CDR3 protein is CASSQAADPNEQFF. CDR3 sequence (DNA): TGCGCCAGCAGCCAAGCGGCGGACCCCAATGAGCAGTTCTTC.

J is TRBJ1-5 and V is TRBV12-3 or TRBV12-4, with D possibly being TRBD1 (5 bases). Trimming took off 3 bases at V and 5 bases at J, with 11 bases between the two ends. This CDR3 comprises 14 residues. CDR3 in DNA: TGTGCCAGCAGTTTGCGGCAGGGCCATCAGCCCCAGCATTTT. The encoded protein is CASSLRQGHQPQHF.

This clonotype was found a few times. The CDR3 loop reads CASSYSGTGDEQYF. The CDR3 DNA is TGCGCCAGCAGTTACAGTGGGACAGGGGACGAGCAGTACTTC. The rearrangement links TRBV5-1 to TRBJ2-7, with TRBD1 matching 10 bases. Unmatched junction bases numbered 7, after V lost 5 bases and J lost 5 bases. Germline values: CDR1 SGHRS, CDR2 YFSETQ. This CDR3 region has 14 residues.

Notes on this clonotype: The final CDR3 position lacks the conserved phenylalanine or tryptophan, pointing to a likely read error. It is unclear where the CDR3 begins or ends on the DNA, so no DNA is shown, and the CDR3 is as TCRdb lists it. V and J are TRBV29-1 and TRBJ2-1; the table's D call, TRBD1, has no DNA check behind it. Counting both end residues, the CDR3 totals 9 amino acids. Germline V CDR1 and CDR2: SQVTM, ANQGSEA. The CDR3 loop reads CSVVGASMR.

The CDR3 nucleotides are TGTGCCAGCAGCGTAGGGAACTCTGGAAACACCATATATTTT. Translating it yields CASSVGNSGNTIYF. The chain recombines TRBV7-2 with TRBJ1-3; D is unresolved. V was shortened by 5 bases and J by 0 bases, with 8 bases between the two germline ends. This CDR3 is 14 amino acids long. Germline CDR1 reads SGHTA; CDR2 reads FQGNSA. The variable domain in full, with the rest retrieved from reference TRBV7-2 and TRBJ1-3, is GAGVSQSPSNKVTEKGKDVELRCDPISGHTALYWYRQSLGQGLEFLIYFQGNSAPDKSGLPSDRFSAERTGGSVSTLTIQRTQQEDSAVYLCASSVGNSGNTIYFGEGSWLTVV.

The chain recombines TRBV5-1 with TRBJ2-1; 9 nucleotides agree with TRBD1. Germline V CDR1 and CDR2: SGHRS, YFSETQ. Losses at the gene ends were 1 base for V and 5 bases for J; bases not matched to a gene: 7. The length of the CDR3 is 16 residues. The CDR3 spells CASSLLTGTGNNEQFF. The CDR3 nucleotides are TGCGCCAGCAGCTTGCTCACCGGGACAGGGAACAATGAGCAGTTCTTC.

CDR3 bases: TGCGCCAGCAGCTCCCGGGACAGTGGGGAGAGAGGGGCCAACGTCCTGACTTTC. It codes for CASSSRDSGERGANVLTF. The V call is TRBV5-1, the J call TRBJ2-6, with 7 bases lining up with TRBD1. Looked up from germline, CDR1 is SGHRS and CDR2 is YFSETQ. The CDR3 contains 18 residues. With V trimmed by 3 bases and J by 4 bases, 13 bases remained unmatched.

This clonotype was counted between two and nine times. This chain links TRBV12-3 or TRBV12-4 with TRBJ1-2, with unresolved D. Trimming took 3 bases from V and 8 from J, leaving 7 bases between them. CDR3 length equals 11 residues. CDR3 nucleotides: TGTGCCAGCAGTTTTTCGCGGGGCTACACCTTC. This codes for CASSFSRGYTF.

This sequence joins TRBV5-1 and TRBJ2-1; 7 nucleotides match TRBD1. The germline CDR1 and CDR2 sequences are SGHRS and YFSETQ. Unmatched junction bases numbered 9, after V lost 3 bases and J lost 0 bases. This CDR3 spans 17 amino acids. CDR3 DNA sequence: TGCGCCAGCAGCTACGTGAGGGGGCCCAGCTCCTACAATGAGCAGTTCTTC. Its protein is CASSYVRGPSSYNEQFF. The entire variable domain, with the rest obtained from reference TRBV5-1 and TRBJ2-1, is as follows: KAGVTQTPRYLIKTRGQQVTLSCSPISGHRSVSWYQQTPGQGLQFLFEYFSETQRNKGNFPGRFSGRQFSNSRSEMNVSTLELGDSALYLCASSYVRGPSSYNEQFFGPGTRLTVL.

The chain links TRBV5-1 to TRBJ2-7; 8 nucleotides match TRBD2. The CDR3 has 16 amino acids. J was trimmed by 5 bases and V by 4 bases; bases with no gene match: 14. The germline CDR1 and CDR2 sequences are SGHRS and YFSETQ. In DNA form, the CDR3 reads TGCGCCAGCAGCCCCTCGGGGGGGCGCCGGATCAACGAGCAGTACTTC. Translation gives CASSPSGGRRINEQYF.

This clonotype was counted only a few times. The rearrangement uses TRBV10-3 and TRBJ2-1; D is perhaps TRBD2 (6 bases). Per germline, CDR1 ENHRY and CDR2 SYGVKD. V lost 6 bases, J lost 10 bases, and 13 bases lay in between. This CDR3 spans 12 amino acids. The CDR3 here is CAIRGVRGEQFF. The CDR3, as DNA: TGTGCCATCAGAGGAGTACGGGGGGAGCAGTTCTTC.

The count of this clonotype is one. V and J are TRBV10-2 and TRBJ2-3; 10 bases are a match to TRBD2. CDR3 size: 17 residues. CDR1 is WSHSY and CDR2 is SAAADI in the germline V gene. With V trimmed by 0 bases and J by 2 bases, 5 bases remained unmatched. Here the CDR3 DNA reads TGCGCCAGCAGTGAGTCGTGGCTAGCGGGGGCCACAGATACGCAGTATTTT. Amino acids: CASSESWLAGATDTQYF.